Shown below are 23 T cell receptor beta chains from a single sample sequenced in a study of shared clonotypes between healthy human individuals. Clones were read by immunoSEQ multiplex PCR, and TCRdb kept only the in-frame ones, dropping some. Counted here are about 610,000 clones, around 97% occurring once; the ten biggest clones make up roughly 0.055%. The sequencing input was naive CD4+ T cells sorted from blood. Subset specified: CD45RA+ positively selected. The receptors originated from a woman aged 30 to 39 in good health.

This chain uses TRBV5-5 with TRBJ1-1; 7 positions match TRBD1. CDR1 SGHKS and CDR2 YYEKEE come from the germline V gene (reference sequence). The CDR3 is 14 amino acids. V lost 4 bases and J lost 5; bases outside the gene matches: 8. The CDR3: CASSGPTGKTEAFF. The CDR3 region has the DNA TGTGCCAGCAGCGGACCGACAGGGAAGACTGAAGCTTTCTTT.

CDR3 nucleotide sequence: TGTGCCAGCAGTGAGTACGTGGCGTACGGTGAGCAGTTCTTC. Amino acids: CASSEYVAYGEQFF. This rearrangement joins TRBV25-1 to TRBJ2-1; D is unclear. CDR3 length: 14 residues. CDR1 MGHDK and CDR2 SYGVNS come from the germline V gene. V lost 3 bases to trimming and J lost 9 bases, with 15 bases between them.

The chain employs TRBV28 and TRBJ2-5, with D hard to call. The CDR3 has 13 amino acids. V was shortened by 5 bases and J by 1 base, with 8 bases between the two germline ends. Germline V gene lookup returns CDR1 MDHEN and CDR2 SYDVKM. The CDR3 is CASSGSLQETQYF. DNA of the CDR3: TGTGCCAGCAGTGGTAGCCTCCAAGAGACCCAGTACTTC.

The chain couples TRBV4-1 to TRBJ1-1; no definite D call. Trimming shortened V by 1 base and J by 1 base, and 7 bases separated the two germline ends. CDR1 MGHRA and CDR2 YSYEKL come from the germline V gene. The CDR3 contains 14 residues. DNA of the CDR3: TGCGCCAGCAGCCAAGTCAACGCGAACACTGAAGCTTTCTTT. This codes for CASSQVNANTEAFF.

The gene calls are TRBV7-6 and TRBJ1-2, with 8 bases matching TRBD1. Germline assignment: CDR1 SGHVS and CDR2 FNYEAQ. J gave up 8 bases and V 3 bases, and 5 bases lay outside the gene matches. The CDR3 is 13 residues long. The CDR3 DNA is TGTGCCAGCAGCTTCGGACAGGGAGAGGGCTACACCTTC. This sequence encodes CASSFGQGEGYTF.

V gene TRBV6-6 combines with J gene TRBJ2-5; 10 bases agree with TRBD1. The J call could be wrong; TRBJ2-7 is a better fit for the DNA end. Germline values: CDR1 MNHNY, CDR2 SVGAGI (reference sequence). The CDR3 is 16 amino acids. In DNA, the CDR3 is TGTGCCAGCAGTTACGCCACCGGGACAGGGGCCTACGAGCAGTACTTC. Its protein is CASSYATGTGAYEQYF.

The DNA for the CDR3 is TGTGCCAGCAGCTCCGGACAGGTTGCCGGTACTGAAGCTTTCTTT. This gives the protein CASSSGQVAGTEAFF. The chain links TRBV6-5 to TRBJ1-1, with 7 bases fitting TRBD1. V lost 6 bases to trimming and J lost 5 bases; unmatched junction nucleotides: 12. In germline, CDR1 is MNHEY, CDR2 SVGAGI. This CDR3 is built from 15 residues.

The rearrangement joins TRBV11-3 to TRBJ2-2; 12 bases map to TRBD2. This CDR3 has 18 residues. Germline CDR1 and CDR2: SGHNT and YENEEA. The V gene end was trimmed by 1 base and the J gene end by 4 bases; junction bases not matched to a gene: 7. The CDR3 sequence is CASSLAGRLAGVTGELFF. The CDR3 nucleotides are TGTGCCAGCAGCTTAGCGGGGAGACTAGCGGGAGTCACCGGGGAGCTGTTTTTT. Supplemented by reference TRBV11-3 and TRBJ2-2, the full variable domain reads EAGVVQSPRYKIIEKKQPVAFWCNPISGHNTLYWYLQNLGQGPELLIRYENEEAVDDSQLPKDRFSAERLKGVDSTLKIQPAELGDSAVYLCASSLAGRLAGVTGELFFGEGSRLTVL.

A remark on this clone: Other nucleotide sequences from this sample produce the same CDR3. The chain uses TRBV6-5 and TRBJ1-1, with D unclear. Germline values: CDR1 MNHEY, CDR2 SVGAGI. V was cut by 2 bases and J by 9 bases, with 10 bases left in between. This CDR3 is 12 amino acids long. CDR3 protein: CASSYAGSQAFF. Here the CDR3 DNA reads TGTGCCAGCAGTTACGCCGGGAGTCAAGCTTTCTTT.

The rearrangement uses TRBV11-2 and TRBJ2-2; 8 nucleotides align to TRBD2. Germline V gene sequence: CDR1 SGHAT, CDR2 FQNNGV. With V trimmed by 6 bases and J by 5 bases, 8 bases remained unmatched. The CDR3 loop spans 15 amino acids. DNA of the CDR3: TGTGCCAGCAGGTCGGTGGGCGGGAGGACCGGGGAGCTGTTTTTT. It yields the protein CASRSVGGRTGELFF.

The chain links TRBV5-1 to TRBJ2-1; the D call may be TRBD1 or TRBD2 (5 bases each). This CDR3 contains 14 residues. V was clipped by 5 bases and J by 7 bases, with 16 bases between them. Germline-derived CDR1 and CDR2 are SGHRS and YFSETQ. In DNA, the CDR3 is TGCGCCAGCAGTCGAGGGACCGGATGGAATGAGCAGTTCTTC. Amino acids: CASSRGTGWNEQFF.

Remarks on this clone: Other DNA sequences in this sample translate to the same CDR3. This chain connects TRBV28 to TRBJ2-7; D might be TRBD2 (6 bases). The germline V gene encodes CDR1 MDHEN and CDR2 SYDVKM. The length of the CDR3 is 14 residues. With 2 bases removed from V and 2 bases from J, the gap between germline ends came to 10 bases. The CDR3 DNA sequence: TGTGCCAGCAGTTTAGGCGGAGGGGCCTACGAGCAGTACTTC. As protein: CASSLGGGAYEQYF.

The chain couples TRBV6-6 to TRBJ1-3, with D possibly being TRBD1 (5 bases). The CDR3 has 14 residues. V dropped 4 bases and J dropped 6 bases, with 13 bases sitting between them. The germline V gene encodes CDR1 MNHNY and CDR2 SVGAGI (reference sequence). Here the CDR3 reads CASSSSDRLNTIYF. The CDR3 DNA reads TGTGCCAGCAGTTCTTCCGACAGATTAAACACCATATATTTT.

V and J are TRBV6-6 and TRBJ2-1, with D possibly being TRBD1 or TRBD2 (6 bases each). The germline V gene encodes CDR1 MNHNY and CDR2 SVGAGI (reference sequence). Trimming stripped 8 bases from V and 2 bases from J, with 19 bases between. The CDR3 spans 16 residues. As DNA, the CDR3 is TGTGCCAGCGGCTCACCGGCCGGGGGCGCCTACAATGAGCAGTTCTTC. It yields the protein CASGSPAGGAYNEQFF.

The chain couples TRBV7-9 to TRBJ1-1; maybe TRBD1 (6 bases). This CDR3 has 14 residues. V gave up 5 bases and J gave up 1 base, with 11 bases separating them. Germline V gene data show CDR1 as SEHNR and CDR2 as FQNEAQ (reference sequence). The CDR3 DNA follows: TGTGCCAGCAGCCTACAGGGACCGAACACTGAAGCTTTCTTT. Translated: CASSLQGPNTEAFF.

This rearrangement joins TRBV5-1 to TRBJ2-7; a possible D gene is TRBD1 (5 bases). Trimming removed 0 bases at V and 4 bases at J, with 14 bases between. CDR3 length: 15 residues. Germline V CDR1 and CDR2: SGHRS, YFSETQ. This chain's CDR3 is CASSLAVSGLYEQYF. The CDR3 DNA sequence: TGCGCCAGCAGCTTGGCCGTGTCAGGGTTGTACGAGCAGTACTTC. Supplemented by reference TRBV5-1 and TRBJ2-7, the full variable domain reads KAGVTQTPRYLIKTRGQQVTLSCSPISGHRSVSWYQQTPGQGLQFLFEYFSETQRNKGNFPGRFSGRQFSNSRSEMNVSTLELGDSALYLCASSLAVSGLYEQYFGPGTRLTVT.

The rearrangement uses TRBV6-5 and TRBJ1-6, with D unclear. CDR3 size: 14 residues. The germline V gene encodes CDR1 MNHEY and CDR2 SVGAGI. V lost 5 bases to trimming and J lost 9 bases, with 14 bases between them. CDR3 in DNA: TGTGCCAGCAGTGGACGGAACTTAGGTTCACCCCTCCACTTT. This codes for CASSGRNLGSPLHF.

This sequence joins TRBV6-6 and TRBJ2-2; D possibly corresponds to TRBD1 (5 bases). Germline V gene data show CDR1 as MNHNY and CDR2 as SVGAGI (reference sequence). V was pared by 5 bases and J by 6 bases, with 10 bases between. The CDR3 runs 13 residues. The DNA of the CDR3 is TGTGCCAGCAGTCTACAGGATCCCGGGGAGCTGTTTTTT. It codes for CASSLQDPGELFF.

J is TRBJ2-7 and V is TRBV28; D might be TRBD1 (6 bases). CDR3 length equals 15 residues. Trimming stripped 8 bases from V and 3 bases from J, with 20 bases between. The germline V gene has CDR1 MDHEN and CDR2 SYDVKM. The CDR3 spells CASRYSGTIGYEQYF. In DNA form, the CDR3 reads TGTGCCAGCCGATATTCCGGGACAATCGGCTACGAGCAGTACTTC.

In nucleotides, the CDR3 is TGTGCCAGCAGTTCTCACACAGGGTCCGCACCCCTCCACTTT. Amino acids: CASSSHTGSAPLHF. J is TRBJ1-6 and V is TRBV28, with D tentatively TRBD1 (6 bases). V was shortened by 4 bases and J by 11 bases, with 15 bases between the two germline ends. This CDR3 contains 14 residues. The germline CDR1 and CDR2 sequences are MDHEN and SYDVKM. Based on the CDR3 plus reference TRBV28 and TRBJ1-6, the full variable domain is DVKVTQSSRYLVKRTGEKVFLECVQDMDHENMFWYRQDPGLGLRLIYFSYDVKMKEKGDIPEGYSVSREKKERFSLILESASTNQTSMYLCASSSHTGSAPLHFGNGTRLTVT.

The J gene is TRBJ2-7, the V gene TRBV10-3; 9 bases align to TRBD2. The V gene end was trimmed by 8 bases and the J gene end by 3 bases; junction bases not matched to a gene: 5. This CDR3 contains 13 residues. Per germline, CDR1 ENHRY and CDR2 SYGVKD. The CDR3: CAIGASGIYEQYF. CDR3 nucleotides: TGTGCCATCGGGGCTAGCGGGATCTACGAGCAGTACTTC.

The CDR3 reads CASSYRTSGRTGQETQYF. CDR3 sequence (DNA): TGCGCCAGCAGCTACCGGACTAGCGGGAGAACGGGCCAAGAGACCCAGTACTTC. The chain recombines TRBV4-1 with TRBJ2-5, with 13 bases fitting TRBD2. The CDR3 is made up of 18 amino acids. Looked up from germline, CDR1 is MGHRA and CDR2 is YSYEKL. Trimming removed 5 bases from V and 1 base from J; junction bases left unmatched: 10.

This clone was seen just once. The chain uses TRBV11-2 and TRBJ2-3; TRBD2 agrees at 9 bases. There are 16 residues in the CDR3. J gave up 2 bases and V 5 bases, and 8 bases lay outside the gene matches. The germline V gene has CDR1 SGHAT and CDR2 FQNNGV. CDR3 loop: CASSPRSGRTTDTQYF. The DNA for the CDR3 is TGTGCCAGCAGCCCCCGGAGCGGGAGGACCACAGATACGCAGTATTTT.